What follows are 31 T cell receptor beta chains derived from one specimen sequenced in a study of blood T cell repertoires in COVID-19. Only in-frame clones appear in the TCRdb table, and some are missing; sequencing was by immunoSEQ multiplex PCR. This table has approximately 220,000 clones, 85% to 90% appearing once. Specimen: PBMCs or T cells enriched from blood (not recorded which). All receptors derive from a man aged 30 to 45 who had been exposed to COVID-19.

The J gene is TRBJ2-7, the V gene TRBV6-5, with D maybe TRBD1 (5 bases). CDR1 and CDR2 (germline): MNHEY, SVGAGI. The length of the CDR3 is 14 residues. V was shortened by 1 base and J by 4 bases, with 11 bases between the two germline ends. CDR3 sequence reads: CASSYLDNSYEQYF. The CDR3 DNA sequence: TGTGCCAGCAGTTACTTGGACAACTCTTACGAGCAGTACTTC.

The chain combines TRBV6-5 with TRBJ2-5; D is uncertain. V lost 2 bases to trimming and J lost 2 bases, with 15 bases between them. Per the germline V gene, CDR1 is MNHEY and CDR2 is SVGAGI. This CDR3 is 16 amino acids long. The CDR3 nucleotides are TGTGCCAGCAGTTACCCCGCCAGGTTCAAGCAAGAGACCCAGTACTTC. Translation: CASSYPARFKQETQYF.

The genes are TRBV6-1 and TRBJ1-5; 9 nucleotides align to TRBD1. With 2 bases clipped from V and 1 base from J, the junction kept 6 bases outside the gene matches. CDR1 is MNHNS, CDR2 SASEGT, per germline. The CDR3 length is 17 residues. The CDR3 spells CASSEQLTGGSNQPQHF. The CDR3 DNA is TGTGCCAGCAGTGAACAATTGACAGGGGGAAGCAATCAGCCCCAGCATTTT.

The V gene is TRBV5-4, the J gene TRBJ1-4; TRBD1 might be the D (6 bases). Germline values: CDR1 SGHNT, CDR2 YYREEE (reference sequence). The ends were cut back, 4 bases at V and 0 bases at J, with 10 bases in the middle. The CDR3 is 15 residues long. Written as DNA, the CDR3 is TGTGCCAGCAGCGTTACAGGGTCAACTAATGAAAAACTGTTTTTT. It encodes CASSVTGSTNEKLFF.

This rearrangement joins TRBV11-2 to TRBJ2-7; TRBD1 is a possible D gene (6 bases). Germline V gives CDR1 SGHAT, CDR2 FQNNGV. The CDR3 totals 15 residues. The ends were cut back, 5 bases at V and 2 bases at J, with 16 bases in the middle. The CDR3 nucleotides are TGTGCCAGCAGCCAATCGGACAGCCTCACCTACGAGCAGTACTTC. This encodes CASSQSDSLTYEQYF.

This clone showed up just once. The chain has TRBV9 and TRBJ1-2, with 7 nucleotides matching TRBD1. Losses at the gene ends were 4 bases for V and 0 bases for J; bases not matched to a gene: 9. CDR3 length equals 16 residues. In germline, CDR1 is SGDLS, CDR2 YYNGEE. The chain's CDR3 is CASSPPQTGSNYGYTF. The CDR3 region has the DNA TGTGCCAGCAGCCCCCCCCAGACAGGGTCTAACTATGGCTACACCTTC.

This CDR3 is CASILRPGGPHNEQFF. CDR3 coding DNA: TGCGCCAGCATCCTCCGTCCAGGGGGGCCTCACAATGAGCAGTTCTTC. The chain recombines TRBV4-1 with TRBJ2-1, with D perhaps matching TRBD1 (7 bases). The V gene lost 7 bases and the J gene lost 5 bases, with 21 bases spanning the gap. This CDR3 has 16 residues. Germline V gene data show CDR1 as MGHRA and CDR2 as YSYEKL.

The rearrangement uses TRBV19 and TRBJ2-5; maybe TRBD1 (5 bases). The V gene lost 3 bases and the J gene lost 5 bases, with 13 bases spanning the gap. This CDR3 region has 14 residues. The germline gives CDR1 LNHDA, CDR2 SQIVND (reference sequence). The CDR3 loop is CASSMYRFGETQYF. The CDR3 DNA is TGTGCCAGTAGTATGTACAGGTTTGGGGAGACCCAGTACTTC.

This clone was counted a single time. CDR3 region: CASSKEFTEAFF. The CDR3 DNA sequence: TGTGCCAGCAGCAAGGAGTTCACTGAAGCTTTCTTT. The chain uses TRBV12-3 or TRBV12-4 and TRBJ1-1; D call uncertain. Trimming removed 6 bases at V and 4 bases at J, with 9 bases between. CDR3 length: 12 amino acids.

The V gene is TRBV5-1, the J gene TRBJ2-3, with D maybe TRBD2 (5 bases). This CDR3 is built from 13 residues. V was trimmed by 1 base and J by 5 bases, leaving 8 bases between them. The germline gives CDR1 SGHRS, CDR2 YFSETQ. CDR3 DNA: TGCGCCAGCAGCTTGCGGGAATTAGATACGCAGTATTTT. This sequence encodes CASSLRELDTQYF.

V gene TRBV4-1 combines with J gene TRBJ1-1; D perhaps matches TRBD1 (5 bases). The CDR3 sequence is 15 residues long. Between the trimmed V and J ends, which lost 1 base and 2 bases, there was a span of 11 bases. Germline CDR1 is MGHRA and CDR2 is YSYEKL. The CDR3 sequence: CASSQVSGTNTEAFF. The CDR3 region has the DNA TGCGCCAGCAGCCAAGTGAGTGGGACTAACACTGAAGCTTTCTTT.

Written as DNA, the CDR3 is TGTGCCAGCAAATTCTCGAGCTCCTATAATTCACCCCTCCACTTT. It specifies CASKFSSSYNSPLHF. The J gene is TRBJ1-6, the V gene TRBV2, with D hard to call. Deletions cut 7 bases from V and 0 bases from J, with 10 bases between. This CDR3 is 15 amino acids long. Germline CDR1 and CDR2: SNHLY and FYNNEI. Variable domain in full (rest from reference TRBV2 and TRBJ1-6): EPEVTQTPSHQVTQMGQEVILRCVPISNHLYFYWYRQILGQKVEFLVSFYNNEISEKSEIFDDQFSVERPDGSNFTLKIRSTKLEDSAMYFCASKFSSSYNSPLHFGNGTRLTVT.

This clone has only one observation. The J gene is TRBJ1-4, the V gene TRBV15; tentatively, D is TRBD1 (5 bases). CDR3 size: 17 residues. Germline V gives CDR1 LNHNV, CDR2 YYDKDF (reference sequence). V was cut by 0 bases and J by 4 bases, with 15 bases left in between. The CDR3 bases are TGTGCCACCAGCAGAGATTGGGGGGGTCAGTTTAATGAAAAACTGTTTTTT. This translates into CATSRDWGGQFNEKLFF.

This clone was found once. The chain recombines TRBV15 with TRBJ2-3; 14 nucleotides match TRBD2. The V and J ends lost 4 bases and 6 bases, in that order; junction bases with no gene match: 15. Germline-derived CDR1 and CDR2 are LNHNV and YYDKDF (reference sequence). The CDR3 runs to 19 residues. As DNA, the CDR3 is TGTGCCACCAGCACTGCCAGGTTAAAGGGACTAGCGGGGGAGGATACGCAGTATTTT. Translation: CATSTARLKGLAGEDTQYF.

This clone turned up a few times. Here the CDR3 reads CASSVRVDYTDTQYF. Here the CDR3 DNA reads TGTGCCAGCAGCGTAAGGGTGGACTACACAGATACGCAGTATTTT. This chain links TRBV9 with TRBJ2-3; possibly TRBD2 for D (6 bases). Germline CDR1 SGDLS, CDR2 YYNGEE. Trimming left V 1 base short and J 2 bases short, with 11 bases between. The length of the CDR3 is 15 residues.

This chain links TRBV9 with TRBJ2-4; the D is unclear. CDR1 and CDR2 from the germline V gene are SGDLS and YYNGEE. The CDR3 loop spans 13 amino acids. V was pared by 2 bases and J by 9 bases, with 12 bases between. CDR3 sequence reads: CASSVEFNGIQYF. CDR3 DNA: TGTGCCAGCAGCGTTGAGTTTAATGGCATTCAGTACTTC.

The genes are TRBV4-1 and TRBJ1-5; 9 bases agree with TRBD1. Germline lookup yields CDR1 MGHRA and CDR2 YSYEKL. The V segment lost 4 bases and the J segment 4 bases; nucleotides outside the gene matches: 5. This CDR3 comprises 15 residues. This CDR3 is CASSLSGQGNQPQHF. The DNA for the CDR3 is TGCGCCAGCAGCCTCTCGGGACAGGGAAATCAGCCCCAGCATTTT.

This clone was seen just once. The rearrangement uses TRBV7-2 and TRBJ2-7, with D unclear. Deletions cut 6 bases from V and 0 bases from J, with 6 bases between. CDR1 is SGHTA, CDR2 FQGNSA, per germline. The CDR3 length is 12 residues. The CDR3 DNA sequence: TGTGCCAGCAGTTGGAGCTCCTACGAGCAGTACTTC. Amino acid sequence: CASSWSSYEQYF.

V usage is TRBV5-1 and J usage is TRBJ2-7, with 10 bases matching TRBD2. Germline lookup yields CDR1 SGHRS and CDR2 YFSETQ. The V and J ends lost 3 bases and 0 bases, in that order; junction bases with no gene match: 3. The CDR3 has 15 residues. CDR3 amino acids: CASSSLAGASYEQYF. CDR3 coding DNA: TGCGCCAGCAGCTCTCTAGCGGGGGCCTCCTACGAGCAGTACTTC.

This chain links TRBV5-4 with TRBJ2-3; D might be TRBD1 (6 bases). The CDR3 spans 17 residues. Germline V gene data show CDR1 as SGHNT and CDR2 as YYREEE (reference sequence). Trimming stripped 3 bases from V and 4 bases from J, with 21 bases between. The CDR3 DNA sequence: TGTGCCAGCAGCTCCCTCGAGGGGGATTTGGTTCCAGATACGCAGTATTTT. Encoded protein: CASSSLEGDLVPDTQYF.

The CDR3 reads CASSPPLAMIYNEQFF. CDR3 nucleotides: TGTGCCAGCAGCCCTCCCCTAGCGATGATCTACAATGAGCAGTTCTTC. The chain couples TRBV7-9 to TRBJ2-1; TRBD2 is a possible D gene (6 bases). Per germline, CDR1 SEHNR and CDR2 FQNEAQ (reference sequence). Trimming pared 5 bases from V and 3 bases from J, leaving 17 bases between. CDR3 length equals 16 residues.

This clone was counted between two and nine times. The chain is built from TRBV14 and TRBJ2-1, with 7 positions matching TRBD2. This CDR3 is built from 18 residues. Per the germline V gene, CDR1 is SGHDN and CDR2 is FVKESK. V lost 2 bases and J lost 4; bases outside the gene matches: 14. This CDR3 is CASSQQEGRGTTYNEQFF. In nucleotides, the CDR3 is TGTGCCAGCAGCCAACAAGAGGGTCGGGGGACTACGTACAATGAGCAGTTCTTC.

V usage is TRBV9 and J usage is TRBJ2-3, with D maybe TRBD1 (5 bases). CDR3 size: 14 residues. V lost 3 bases and J 5 bases, leaving 13 bases between the germline ends. Germline V gives CDR1 SGDLS, CDR2 YYNGEE. The CDR3 nucleotides are TGTGCCAGCAGCGCCCAGGGCGGCGGAGATACGCAGTATTTT. The encoded protein is CASSAQGGGDTQYF.

The chain has TRBV6-4 and TRBJ1-5; a weak D match, TRBD1 (5 bases). The CDR3 extends over 15 amino acids. Trimming took off 6 bases at V and 2 bases at J, with 14 bases between the two ends. Germline CDR1 MRHNA, CDR2 SNTAGT. CDR3 DNA sequence: TGTGCCAGCAGCCACAGGTGGAGCGGCAATCAGCCCCAGCATTTT. Amino acids: CASSHRWSGNQPQHF.

The V call is TRBV6-5, the J call TRBJ1-2; 7 positions agree with TRBD1. CDR1 is MNHEY and CDR2 is SVGAGI in the germline V gene. With 7 bases clipped from V and 3 bases from J, the junction kept 8 bases outside the gene matches. The CDR3 has 14 residues. In DNA form, the CDR3 reads TGTGCCAGCAAGCAAGGGGGCGCTCACTATGGCTACACCTTC. Translation gives CASKQGGAHYGYTF.

The J gene is TRBJ2-3, the V gene TRBV11-2; TRBD2 matches 9 bases. V shed 2 bases and J 2 bases; nucleotides not matched to a gene: 5. This CDR3 is built from 16 residues. Germline V lookup: CDR1 SGHAT, CDR2 FQNNGV. The DNA for the CDR3 is TGTGCCAGCAGCTTACGTAGCGGGGGTGCCACAGATACGCAGTATTTT. Protein product: CASSLRSGGATDTQYF.

The chain joins TRBV7-2 to TRBJ2-7; 7 bases are shared with TRBD2. The CDR3 is 15 residues long. Trimming removed 1 base from V and 3 bases from J; junction bases left unmatched: 6. CDR1 is SGHTA, CDR2 FQGNSA, per germline. This CDR3 reads CASSLGVGLVYEQYF. CDR3 sequence (DNA): TGTGCCAGCAGCTTAGGGGTAGGACTAGTCTACGAGCAGTACTTC.

Written as DNA, the CDR3 is TGTGCCAGTAGTATCCAACAGGTCATCAACTATGGCTACACCTTC. Translating gives CASSIQQVINYGYTF. The V call is TRBV19, the J call TRBJ1-2; D is perhaps TRBD1 (5 bases). CDR1 and CDR2 (germline): LNHDA, SQIVND (reference sequence). Deletions cut 3 bases from V and 2 bases from J, with 13 bases between. The CDR3 is 15 amino acids. Together with reference TRBV19 and TRBJ1-2, the CDR3 gives the full variable domain: DGGITQSPKYLFRKEGQNVTLSCEQNLNHDAMYWYRQDPGQGLRLIYYSQIVNDFQKGDIAEGYSVSREKKESFPLTVTSAQKNPTAFYLCASSIQQVINYGYTFGSGTRLTVV.

This chain joins TRBV21-1 and TRBJ1-2. TRBV21-1 is tagged as a pseudogene. This CDR3 has 12 residues. The chain's CDR3 is CATANRRYGYTF. In nucleotides, the CDR3 is TGTGCCACCGCTAACCGGCGGTATGGCTACACCTTC.

J is TRBJ1-6 and V is TRBV4-2, with D unresolved. The CDR3 loop spans 17 amino acids. Trimming stripped 0 bases from V and 3 bases from J, with 12 bases between. Germline V CDR1 and CDR2: LGHNA, YNFKEQ. CDR3 bases: TGTGCCAGCAGCCAAGATGTACGGGATTACTATAATTCACCCCTCCACTTT. This codes for CASSQDVRDYYNSPLHF.

CDR3 in amino acids: CASSPTSGGESEQFF. The CDR3 DNA follows: TGTGCCAGCTCACCCACTAGCGGGGGGGAGTCTGAGCAGTTCTTC. This chain links TRBV18 with TRBJ2-1, with 13 bases that match TRBD2. Per the germline V gene, CDR1 is KGHSH and CDR2 is LQKENI. Losses at the gene ends were 3 bases for V and 9 bases for J; bases not matched to a gene: 5. The CDR3 has 15 amino acids.